This is a list of T cell receptor beta chains from one sample in a study of radiation and T cells in renal cell carcinoma. Using immunoSEQ multiplex PCR, the repertoire was profiled, and TCRdb retains in-frame clones only, with some absent. The table lists under 200,000 clones, approximately 90% of them singletons. The specimen was blood, collected from a patient whose treatment included radiotherapy and nephrectomy. These receptors were obtained from a woman in her fifties or sixties with renal cell carcinoma. Both conserved end residues are part of each CDR3. A D gene is named only where the DNA matches it firmly. Only some rows state a clone size, as once, few, many or a class for expanded clones.

j_gene: TRBJ2-2
abundance: .
d_gene: TRBD1
v_gene: TRBV19
CDR3aa: CASSGQANTGELFF
CDR3nt: TGTGCCAGTTCGGGACAGGCGAACACCGGGGAGCTGTTTTTT

j_gene: TRBJ1-1
abundance: .
d_gene: .
v_gene: TRBV30
CDR3aa: CAQISLTGSNTEAFF
CDR3nt: TGTGCCCAAATCTCCTTGACAGGCTCGAACACTGAAGCTTTCTTT

j_gene: TRBJ2-5
abundance: .
d_gene: .
v_gene: TRBV5-1
CDR3aa: CASSSLAEETQYF
CDR3nt: TGCGCCAGCAGCTCATTAGCGGAAGAGACCCAGTACTTC

j_gene: TRBJ1-1
abundance: .
d_gene: .
v_gene: TRBV18
CDR3aa: CASSPNQMMNTEAFF
CDR3nt: TGTGCCAGCTCACCGAACCAGATGATGAACACTGAAGCTTTCTTT

j_gene: TRBJ2-6
abundance: .
d_gene: .
v_gene: TRBV11-3
CDR3aa: CASSPGGSGANVLTF
CDR3nt: TGTGCCAGCAGCCCCGGAGGGTCTGGGGCCAACGTCCTGACTTTC

j_gene: TRBJ1-1
abundance: .
d_gene: .
v_gene: TRBV5-4
CDR3aa: CASSLRAGEELRAFF
CDR3nt: TGTGCCAGCAGCTTGAGGGCAGGGGAGGAACTGAGAGCTTTCTTT

j_gene: TRBJ1-1
abundance: .
d_gene: .
v_gene: TRBV5-1
CDR3aa: CASSLGGPLNTEAFF
CDR3nt: TGCGCCAGCAGCTTGGGAGGACCGCTGAACACTGAAGCTTTCTTT

j_gene: TRBJ2-1
abundance: .
d_gene: .
v_gene: TRBV5-1
CDR3aa: CASSWGGDDEQFF
CDR3nt: TGCGCCAGCAGCTGGGGCGGGGACGATGAGCAGTTCTTC

j_gene: TRBJ2-5
abundance: few
d_gene: .
v_gene: TRBV4-1
CDR3aa: CASSWTVQETQYF
CDR3nt: TGCGCCAGCAGCTGGACGGTTCAAGAGACCCAGTACTTC

j_gene: TRBJ1-4
abundance: .
d_gene: TRBD1
v_gene: TRBV5-1
CDR3aa: CASSSGQGREKLFF
CDR3nt: TGCGCCAGCAGCTCAGGACAGGGACGGGAAAAACTGTTTTTT

j_gene: TRBJ1-3
abundance: once
d_gene: .
v_gene: TRBV9
CDR3aa: CASSEGHNSGNTIYF
CDR3nt: TGTGCCAGCAGCGAGGGACACAACTCTGGAAACACCATATATTTT

j_gene: TRBJ2-5
abundance: .
d_gene: TRBD2
v_gene: TRBV28
CDR3aa: CASSPTGTSGGKTQYF
CDR3nt: TGTGCCAGCAGTCCCACCGGGACTAGCGGGGGTAAGACCCAGTACTTC

j_gene: TRBJ1-6
abundance: .
d_gene: .
v_gene: TRBV7-2
CDR3aa: CASSLVPGRQQALHF
CDR3nt: TGTGCCAGCAGCTTAGTACCGGGACGACAGCAGGCCCTCCACTTT

j_gene: TRBJ2-3
abundance: .
d_gene: .
v_gene: TRBV4-1
CDR3aa: CASSLRQSLTDTQYF
CDR3nt: TGCGCCAGCAGCTTAAGACAGTCCCTCACAGATACGCAGTATTTT

j_gene: TRBJ2-7
abundance: once
d_gene: TRBD1
v_gene: TRBV4-1
CDR3aa: CASSQGDSWGYEQYF
CDR3nt: TGCGCCAGCAGCCAAGGGGACAGTTGGGGCTACGAGCAGTACTTC

j_gene: TRBJ1-1
abundance: .
d_gene: .
v_gene: TRBV18
CDR3aa: CASSPPIRVEAFF
CDR3nt: TGTGCCAGCTCACCACCGATCCGGGTTGAAGCTTTCTTT

j_gene: TRBJ2-1
abundance: .
d_gene: TRBD2
v_gene: TRBV6-5
CDR3aa: CASSRTSGGYNEQFF
CDR3nt: TGTGCCAGCAGCCGGACTAGCGGGGGGTACAATGAGCAGTTCTTC

j_gene: TRBJ2-5
abundance: .
d_gene: TRBD2
v_gene: TRBV6-6
CDR3aa: CASSQTSGGIGPQYF
CDR3nt: TGTGCCAGCAGTCAGACTAGCGGGGGGATTGGGCCCCAGTACTTC

j_gene: TRBJ1-6
abundance: .
d_gene: TRBD1
v_gene: TRBV11-3
CDR3aa: CASSRVGQGSPLHF
CDR3nt: TGTGCCAGCAGTCGCGTTGGACAGGGTTCACCCCTCCACTTT

j_gene: TRBJ2-5
abundance: .
d_gene: TRBD1
v_gene: TRBV25-1
CDR3aa: CASSGRGLREETQYF
CDR3nt: TGTGCCAGCAGTGGCAGGGGGCTACGGGAAGAGACCCAGTACTTC

j_gene: TRBJ2-7
abundance: .
d_gene: .
v_gene: TRBV2
CDR3aa: CASKERTASYEQYF
CDR3nt: TGTGCCAGCAAAGAACGGACAGCTTCCTACGAGCAGTACTTC

j_gene: TRBJ1-2
abundance: .
d_gene: .
v_gene: TRBV11-2
CDR3aa: CASSLDRWESGGYTF
CDR3nt: TGTGCCAGCAGCTTAGATCGATGGGAATCTGGTGGCTACACCTTC

j_gene: TRBJ1-1
abundance: few
d_gene: TRBD1
v_gene: TRBV2
CDR3aa: CASSGHRGAEAFF
CDR3nt: TGTGCCAGCAGTGGCCACAGGGGTGCTGAAGCTTTCTTT

j_gene: TRBJ1-1
abundance: .
d_gene: .
v_gene: TRBV5-1
CDR3aa: CASSLGVVGLNTEAFF
CDR3nt: TGCGCCAGCAGCTTGGGGGTGGTCGGACTGAACACTGAAGCTTTCTTT

j_gene: TRBJ2-7
abundance: .
d_gene: TRBD2
v_gene: TRBV6-1
CDR3aa: CASSGRGAGPYEQYF
CDR3nt: TGTGCCAGCAGTGGGCGGGGGGCAGGACCATACGAGCAGTACTTC

j_gene: TRBJ2-4
abundance: .
d_gene: .
v_gene: TRBV4-1
CDR3aa: CASSQRDAGQKNKNIQYF
CDR3nt: TGCGCCAGCAGCCAGAGGGACGCGGGACAGAAAAACAAAAACATTCAGTACTTC

j_gene: TRBJ2-4
abundance: .
d_gene: TRBD2
v_gene: TRBV7-2
CDR3aa: CASSLSAGGQNIQYF
CDR3nt: TGTGCCAGCAGCTTATCAGCGGGGGGGCAAAACATTCAGTACTTC

j_gene: TRBJ1-1
abundance: .
d_gene: .
v_gene: TRBV7-3
CDR3aa: CASSLGARDTEAFF
CDR3nt: TGTGCCAGCAGCTTAGGCGCGAGGGACACTGAAGCTTTCTTT

j_gene: TRBJ2-7
abundance: once
d_gene: .
v_gene: TRBV5-6
CDR3aa: CASSLFREYSYEQYF
CDR3nt: TGTGCCAGCAGCTTGTTTCGGGAGTACTCCTACGAGCAGTACTTC

j_gene: TRBJ2-5
abundance: .
d_gene: TRBD1
v_gene: TRBV7-9
CDR3aa: CASSSGTVQETQYF
CDR3nt: TGTGCCAGCAGCTCCGGGACAGTACAAGAGACCCAGTACTTC

j_gene: TRBJ1-4
abundance: once
d_gene: TRBD1
v_gene: TRBV7-2
CDR3aa: CASSLDDRVLEKLFF
CDR3nt: TGTGCCAGCAGCTTAGACGACAGGGTATTGGAAAAACTGTTTTTT

j_gene: TRBJ1-1
abundance: .
d_gene: TRBD1
v_gene: TRBV5-4
CDR3aa: CASSPPARQGEAFF
CDR3nt: TGTGCCAGCAGCCCCCCAGCGAGACAGGGTGAAGCTTTCTTT

j_gene: TRBJ1-1
abundance: .
d_gene: .
v_gene: TRBV6-4
CDR3aa: CASRPGTANTEAFF
CDR3nt: TGTGCCAGCCGCCCCGGGACGGCGAACACTGAAGCTTTCTTT

j_gene: TRBJ1-1
abundance: .
d_gene: .
v_gene: TRBV4-3
CDR3aa: CASSQVKGSVNTEAFF
CDR3nt: TGCGCCAGCAGCCAAGTTAAGGGGTCTGTGAACACTGAAGCTTTCTTT

j_gene: TRBJ1-2
abundance: .
d_gene: TRBD1
v_gene: TRBV5-1
CDR3aa: CASSITGTGSDGYTF
CDR3nt: TGCGCCAGCAGCATCACCGGGACAGGGTCTGATGGCTACACCTTC

j_gene: TRBJ2-2
abundance: .
d_gene: .
v_gene: TRBV5-5
CDR3aa: CASSLAWSRTGELFF
CDR3nt: TGTGCCAGCAGCTTGGCCTGGAGCAGGACCGGGGAGCTGTTTTTT

j_gene: TRBJ1-1
abundance: .
d_gene: TRBD1
v_gene: TRBV11-1
CDR3aa: CASSFGQGAFHTEAFF
CDR3nt: TGTGCCAGCAGTTTCGGACAGGGGGCTTTCCACACTGAAGCTTTCTTT

j_gene: TRBJ2-7
abundance: .
d_gene: .
v_gene: TRBV6-6
CDR3aa: CASSKGGEQYF
CDR3nt: TGTGCCAGCAGTAAGGGGGGCGAGCAGTACTTC

j_gene: TRBJ2-5
abundance: .
d_gene: .
v_gene: TRBV28
CDR3aa: CASRLQETQYF
CDR3nt: TGTGCCAGCAGGCTCCAAGAGACCCAGTACTTC

j_gene: TRBJ2-3
abundance: .
d_gene: .
v_gene: TRBV14
CDR3aa: CASSQGRGGTDTQYF
CDR3nt: TGTGCCAGCAGCCAAGGCAGGGGCGGCACAGATACGCAGTATTTT

j_gene: TRBJ1-3
abundance: .
d_gene: TRBD1
v_gene: TRBV6-1
CDR3aa: CASSVTGDAGNTIYF
CDR3nt: TGTGCCAGCAGTGTTACAGGGGACGCCGGAAACACCATATATTTT

j_gene: TRBJ2-5
abundance: .
d_gene: .
v_gene: TRBV15
CDR3aa: CATSRDRGREETQYF
CDR3nt: TGTGCCACCAGCAGAGATCGTGGCAGGGAAGAGACCCAGTACTTC

j_gene: TRBJ2-3
abundance: .
d_gene: .
v_gene: TRBV7-9
CDR3aa: CASSAQPTRTDTQYF
CDR3nt: TGTGCCAGCAGCGCCCAACCGACACGCACAGATACGCAGTATTTT

j_gene: TRBJ1-6
abundance: .
d_gene: .
v_gene: TRBV19
CDR3aa: CASSIGLTGNSPLHF
CDR3nt: TGTGCCAGTAGTATAGGCCTTACGGGTAATTCACCCCTCCACTTT

j_gene: TRBJ1-1
abundance: .
d_gene: .
v_gene: TRBV7-3
CDR3aa: CASSSPLPNTEAFF
CDR3nt: TGTGCCAGCAGCTCCCCTTTACCGAACACTGAAGCTTTCTTT

j_gene: TRBJ2-1
abundance: .
d_gene: TRBD2
v_gene: TRBV5-1
CDR3aa: CASSLVVSGGANYNEQFF
CDR3nt: TGCGCCAGCAGCTTGGTCGTTAGCGGGGGGGCCAACTACAATGAGCAGTTCTTC

j_gene: TRBJ2-5
abundance: .
d_gene: .
v_gene: TRBV5-1
CDR3aa: CASSLQGRGETQYF
CDR3nt: TGCGCCAGCAGCTTGCAGGGGAGGGGGGAGACCCAGTACTTC

j_gene: TRBJ1-2
abundance: .
d_gene: TRBD1
v_gene: TRBV5-1
CDR3aa: CASSLEGQGYGYTF
CDR3nt: TGCGCCAGCAGCTTGGAGGGACAGGGCTATGGCTACACCTTC

j_gene: TRBJ2-6
abundance: .
d_gene: .
v_gene: TRBV7-6
CDR3aa: CASSRVSGANVLTF
CDR3nt: TGTGCCAGCAGCCGGGTATCTGGGGCCAACGTCCTGACTTTC

j_gene: TRBJ2-2
abundance: .
d_gene: .
v_gene: TRBV5-1
CDR3aa: CASSLSSAGVTGELFF
CDR3nt: TGCGCCAGCAGCTTGAGTAGTGCCGGGGTCACCGGGGAGCTGTTTTTT

j_gene: TRBJ2-7
abundance: .
d_gene: .
v_gene: TRBV7-2
CDR3aa: CASSLPGAGVYEQYF
CDR3nt: TGTGCCAGCAGCTTACCGGGGGCAGGAGTGTACGAGCAGTACTTC

j_gene: TRBJ1-5
abundance: .
d_gene: TRBD1
v_gene: TRBV6-1
CDR3aa: CASILDRDNQPQHF
CDR3nt: TGTGCCAGCATTCTCGACAGGGACAATCAGCCCCAGCATTTT

j_gene: TRBJ1-1
abundance: .
d_gene: .
v_gene: TRBV18
CDR3aa: CASSPQKNTEAFF
CDR3nt: TGTGCCAGCTCACCACAAAAGAACACTGAAGCTTTCTTT

j_gene: TRBJ2-1
abundance: .
d_gene: .
v_gene: TRBV7-7
CDR3aa: CASSLDTRGEQFF
CDR3nt: TGTGCTAGCAGCCTAGATACCAGGGGTGAGCAGTTCTTC

j_gene: TRBJ1-1
abundance: .
d_gene: .
v_gene: TRBV11-3
CDR3aa: CASSSREYTEAFF
CDR3nt: TGTGCCAGCAGCTCCAGGGAATATACTGAAGCTTTCTTT